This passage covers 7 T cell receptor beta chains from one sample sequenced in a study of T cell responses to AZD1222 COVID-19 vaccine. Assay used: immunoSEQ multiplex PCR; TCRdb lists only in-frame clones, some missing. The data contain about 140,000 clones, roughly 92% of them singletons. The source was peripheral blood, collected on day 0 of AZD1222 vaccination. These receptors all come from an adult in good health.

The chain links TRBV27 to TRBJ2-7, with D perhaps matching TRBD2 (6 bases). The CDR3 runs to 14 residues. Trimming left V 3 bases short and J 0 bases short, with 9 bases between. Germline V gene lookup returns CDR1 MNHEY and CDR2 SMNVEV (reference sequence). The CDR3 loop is CASSFSGVSYEQYF. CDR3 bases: TGTGCCAGCAGTTTTTCGGGAGTCTCCTACGAGCAGTACTTC.

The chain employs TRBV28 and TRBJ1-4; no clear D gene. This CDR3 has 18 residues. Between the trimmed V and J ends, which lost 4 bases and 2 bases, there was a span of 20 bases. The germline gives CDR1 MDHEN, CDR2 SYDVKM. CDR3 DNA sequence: TGTGCCAGCAGTTCCTTCCCGGGGTTGCCGGCGACTAATGAAAAACTGTTTTTT. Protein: CASSSFPGLPATNEKLFF.

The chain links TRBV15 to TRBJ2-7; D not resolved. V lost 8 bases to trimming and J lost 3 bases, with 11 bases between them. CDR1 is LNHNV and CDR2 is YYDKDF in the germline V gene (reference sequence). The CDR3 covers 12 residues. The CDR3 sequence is CATVGKDYEQYF. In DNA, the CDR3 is TGTGCCACCGTTGGAAAGGACTACGAGCAGTACTTC.

CDR3 sequence: CASSQDPGALDEQYF. In nucleotides, the CDR3 is TGTGCCAGCAGCCAAGATCCGGGGGCGTTGGACGAGCAGTACTTC. The chain carries TRBV3-1 (or the pseudogene TRBV3-2) and TRBJ2-7; D is tentatively TRBD1 or TRBD2 (6 bases each). This CDR3 region has 15 residues. Germline assignment: CDR1 LGHDT and CDR2 YNNKEL (reference sequence). V was pared by 0 bases and J by 5 bases, with 14 bases between.

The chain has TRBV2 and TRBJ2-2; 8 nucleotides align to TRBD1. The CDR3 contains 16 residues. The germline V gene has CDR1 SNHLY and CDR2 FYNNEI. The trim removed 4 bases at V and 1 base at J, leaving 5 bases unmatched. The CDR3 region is CASSVQGAMNTGELFF. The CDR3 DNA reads TGTGCCAGCAGTGTTCAGGGGGCCATGAACACCGGGGAGCTGTTTTTT.

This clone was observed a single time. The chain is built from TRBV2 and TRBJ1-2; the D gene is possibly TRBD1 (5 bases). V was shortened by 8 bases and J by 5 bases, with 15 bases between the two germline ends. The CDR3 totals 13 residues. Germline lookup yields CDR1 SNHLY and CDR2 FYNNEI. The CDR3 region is CASCQGLGYGYTF. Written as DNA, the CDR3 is TGTGCCAGCTGCCAGGGCCTTGGATATGGCTACACCTTC.

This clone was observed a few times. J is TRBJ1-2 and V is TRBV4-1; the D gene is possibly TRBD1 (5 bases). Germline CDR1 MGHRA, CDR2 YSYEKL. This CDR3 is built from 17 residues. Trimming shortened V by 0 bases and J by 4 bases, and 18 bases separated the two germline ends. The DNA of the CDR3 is TGCGCCAGCAGCCAAGAAGTTCTGGGGGGTCGACGCTATGGCTACACCTTC. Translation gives CASSQEVLGGRRYGYTF.